The text below deals with one T cell receptor beta chain. Its specificity is not known. This sample is drawn from a study of graft-versus-host responses after intestinal transplantation. About the research overall: As for transplant type, recipients had multivisceral, liver-intestinal, or isolated intestinal grafts. Broader study findings: Some GvH clones appeared in ileal mucosa or blood before recipient bone marrow.

TCRdb's copy holds only in-frame clones and misses some; the assay was immunoSEQ multiplex PCR. The data show about 78,000 clones, with about 90% seen just once and around 4% held by the top ten. The sequence was obtained from a human donor who was the organ donor for an intestinal transplant. The specimen comprised unstimulated CD8+ T cells sorted from spleen or lymph node cells, sampled before transplant.

CDR3 DNA sequence: TGTGCCAGCAGTACAGGACAGGTCGGGGAGCTGTTTTTT. Protein sequence: CASSTGQVGELFF. V and J are TRBV27 and TRBJ2-2; 7 bases agree with TRBD1. Looked up from germline, CDR1 is MNHEY and CDR2 is SMNVEV (reference sequence). V was clipped by 5 bases and J by 7 bases; unmatched bases: 4. This CDR3 is 13 amino acids long.